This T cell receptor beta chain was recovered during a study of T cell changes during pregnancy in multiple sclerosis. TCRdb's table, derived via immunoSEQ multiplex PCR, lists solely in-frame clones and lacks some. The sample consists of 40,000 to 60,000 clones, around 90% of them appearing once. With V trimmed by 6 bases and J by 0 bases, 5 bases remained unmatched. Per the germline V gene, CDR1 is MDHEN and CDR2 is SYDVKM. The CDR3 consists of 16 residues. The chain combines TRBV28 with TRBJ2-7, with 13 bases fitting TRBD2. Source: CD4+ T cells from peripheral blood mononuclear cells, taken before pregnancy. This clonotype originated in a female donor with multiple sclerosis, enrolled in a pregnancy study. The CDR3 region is CASRPGLAGVSYEQYF. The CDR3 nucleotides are TGTGCCAGCAGACCCGGACTAGCGGGAGTCTCCTACGAGCAGTACTTC.